This TCR beta chain was found in a study of shared clonotypes between healthy human individuals. Trimming removed 6 bases from V and 6 bases from J; junction bases left unmatched: 16. Germline V gene data show CDR1 as MDHEN and CDR2 as SYDVKM. The CDR3 loop spans 17 amino acids. Assay used: immunoSEQ multiplex PCR; TCRdb lists only in-frame clones, some missing. The sample consists of around 350,000 clones, less than 75% of them appearing once. The clonotype originates from a man aged 25-45 years in good health. V usage is TRBV28 and J usage is TRBJ2-7; 11 bases map to TRBD2. Sequencing was carried out using memory CD4+ T cells sorted from blood. Subset indicated: CD45RA-negative fraction. CDR3 sequence: CASSGLLAGEGGLEQYF. The CDR3 nucleotides are TGTGCCAGCAGCGGATTACTAGCGGGAGAAGGGGGACTCGAGCAGTACTTC. Complete variable domain (other parts from reference TRBV28 and TRBJ2-7): DVKVTQSSRYLVKRTGEKVFLECVQDMDHENMFWYRQDPGLGLRLIYFSYDVKMKEKGDIPEGYSVSREKKERFSLILESASTNQTSMYLCASSGLLAGEGGLEQYFGPGTRLTVT.